Below, 25 T cell receptor beta chains from the same sample are listed, as sequenced in a study of T cell changes during pregnancy in multiple sclerosis. The assay was immunoSEQ multiplex PCR, and TCRdb's table has in-frame clones only and misses some. The top ten hold less than 0.5% of the sample, which has 50,000 to 55,000 clones, around 90% seen once. The material was CD4+ T cells from peripheral blood mononuclear cells, obtained in the third trimester of pregnancy. The receptors here all came from a female donor with multiple sclerosis, enrolled in a pregnancy study.

The chain is built from TRBV11-2 and TRBJ2-1; 7 nucleotides line up with TRBD1. From germline, CDR1 is SGHAT and CDR2 FQNNGV. The J segment lost 5 bases and the V segment lost 1 base, leaving 5 bases of the junction unmatched. The CDR3 contains 15 residues. The CDR3 coding sequence is TGTGCCAGCAGCTTAGTTGGGACAGTGCACAATGAGCAGTTCTTC. This encodes CASSLVGTVHNEQFF.

The chain recombines TRBV2 with TRBJ1-5; 7 bases line up with TRBD1. Germline V lookup: CDR1 SNHLY, CDR2 FYNNEI. After removal of 6 bases from V and 2 bases from J, the junction contained 1 base not matched to a gene. CDR3 size: 13 residues. DNA for the CDR3: TGTGCCAGCAGGGGGACAGGCAATCAGCCCCAGCATTTT. Amino acids: CASRGTGNQPQHF.

This sequence joins TRBV4-1 and TRBJ1-1; 7 bases are a match to TRBD1. The CDR3 length is 15 residues. Per germline, CDR1 MGHRA and CDR2 YSYEKL. V shed 2 bases, J shed 1 base, and the junction held 4 bases outside the gene matches. In DNA, the CDR3 is TGCGCCAGCAGCCAAACCAGGACAGGGAACACTGAAGCTTTCTTT. It encodes CASSQTRTGNTEAFF.

This rearrangement joins TRBV5-8 to TRBJ1-5; 10 nucleotides agree with TRBD1. This CDR3 comprises 17 residues. In germline, CDR1 is SGHTS, CDR2 YDEGEE. The V segment lost 0 bases and the J segment 2 bases; nucleotides outside the gene matches: 5. CDR3 DNA: TGTGCCAGCAGCTTGGGTGACAGGGGGCCCGGCAATCAGCCCCAGCATTTT. Translation gives CASSLGDRGPGNQPQHF.

This clone was counted a single time. V gene TRBV7-2 combines with J gene TRBJ2-1; TRBD2 agrees at 8 bases. The CDR3 extends over 15 amino acids. The junction had 5 bases not matched to a gene; V was cut back by 5 bases and J by 2 bases. The germline V gene encodes CDR1 SGHTA and CDR2 FQGNSA. CDR3 sequence: CASSPERGPYNEQFF. The CDR3 DNA is TGTGCCAGCAGCCCAGAGCGGGGGCCCTACAATGAGCAGTTCTTC.

The chain recombines TRBV2 with TRBJ2-2; the D gene is possibly TRBD1 (5 bases). Germline V gene data show CDR1 as SNHLY and CDR2 as FYNNEI. Between the trimmed V and J ends, which lost 7 bases and 1 base, there was a span of 13 bases. There are 15 residues in the CDR3. For the CDR3, the DNA is TGTGCCAGCACCCCGACAGCCGTGAACACCGGGGAGCTGTTTTTT. This gives the protein CASTPTAVNTGELFF.

The rearrangement uses TRBV5-1 and TRBJ1-1; a possible D gene is TRBD1 (6 bases). Trimming cost V 4 bases and J 4 bases, with 14 bases left between them. The germline V gene has CDR1 SGHRS and CDR2 YFSETQ. This CDR3 spans 14 amino acids. The CDR3 region is CASSVGEGGTEAFF. The CDR3, as DNA: TGCGCCAGCAGCGTAGGGGAAGGGGGCACTGAAGCTTTCTTT.

This clone was counted only a few times. This chain uses TRBV9 with TRBJ1-1; D is perhaps TRBD1 (6 bases). Trimming removed 3 bases from V and 3 bases from J, with 15 bases in between. CDR1 is SGDLS and CDR2 is YYNGEE in the germline V gene. This CDR3 region has 15 residues. The CDR3 region has the DNA TGTGCCAGCAGCGCGACAGGACAGTTTTACACTGAAGCTTTCTTT. It specifies CASSATGQFYTEAFF.

The V call is TRBV19, the J call TRBJ1-2, with TRBD1 matching over 9 bases. CDR1 is LNHDA and CDR2 is SQIVND in the germline V gene (reference sequence). Trimming removed 4 bases from V and 7 bases from J; junction bases left unmatched: 10. The CDR3 is 15 amino acids. CDR3 loop: CASSRRTGEVRGYTF. The CDR3 DNA is TGTGCCAGTAGTAGGAGGACAGGGGAGGTTCGTGGCTACACCTTC.

The V gene is TRBV4-1, the J gene TRBJ2-5; tentatively, D is TRBD2 (5 bases). This CDR3 has 17 amino acids. The germline V gene encodes CDR1 MGHRA and CDR2 YSYEKL. Trimming pared 1 base from V and 4 bases from J, leaving 19 bases between. Here the CDR3 DNA reads TGCGCCAGCAGCCAAGGTCGAGGACTGGCACGAACAGAGACCCAGTACTTC. Its protein product is CASSQGRGLARTETQYF.

This clone turned up a few times. This chain uses TRBV5-5 with TRBJ1-1; D is uncertain. This CDR3 comprises 12 residues. Germline-derived CDR1 and CDR2 are SGHKS and YYEKEE (reference sequence). V was shortened by 9 bases and J by 1 base, with 10 bases between the two germline ends. The CDR3 sequence is CATSGRNTEAFF. The CDR3 DNA follows: TGTGCCACCAGTGGCCGGAACACTGAAGCTTTCTTT.

The J gene is TRBJ1-6, the V gene TRBV6-4; D gene unclear. The CDR3 covers 14 residues. Germline CDR1 MRHNA, CDR2 SNTAGT. V lost 2 bases, J lost 7 bases, and 9 bases lay in between. The CDR3 coding sequence is TGTGCCAGCAGTGACGATCCGGGGAATTCACCCCTCCACTTT. Protein sequence: CASSDDPGNSPLHF.

The chain uses TRBV7-3 and TRBJ2-3; no clear D. Germline CDR1 is SGHTA and CDR2 is FQGTGA. The V end lost 2 bases, the J end lost 5 bases, and 8 bases lay between the germline ends. This CDR3 has 13 amino acids. CDR3 region: CASSLSLLDTQYF. The CDR3 region has the DNA TGTGCCAGCAGCTTATCACTGCTAGATACGCAGTATTTT.

The rearrangement uses TRBV29-1 and TRBJ2-2; 7 bases are a match to TRBD2. J was trimmed by 5 bases and V by 6 bases; bases with no gene match: 9. CDR1 and CDR2 from the germline V gene are SQVTM and ANQGSEA. CDR3 length equals 14 residues. The CDR3 DNA is TGCAGCGTCATCGACCAGGGAGGGACCGGGGAGCTGTTTTTT. Protein sequence: CSVIDQGGTGELFF.

The chain carries TRBV23-1 and TRBJ1-4; D unresolved. TRBV23-1 is an open reading frame whose function is uncertain. V lost 0 bases and J lost 2, with 16 bases in between. The CDR3 totals 18 residues. The CDR3 sequence is CASSQSSGLECTNEKLFF. The CDR3 nucleotides read TGCGCCAGCAGTCAATCGTCGGGGTTAGAGTGCACTAATGAAAAACTGTTTTTT.

The chain couples TRBV2 to TRBJ1-3; D is ambiguous. Germline V CDR1 and CDR2: SNHLY, FYNNEI. V lost 5 bases and J 0 bases, leaving 8 bases between the germline ends. CDR3 length: 14 residues. The CDR3 DNA reads as TGTGCCAGCAGTCTTAGTCTCTCTGGAAACACCATATATTTT. Amino acid sequence: CASSLSLSGNTIYF.

The V and J genes are TRBV4-1 and TRBJ1-2; 11 bases map to TRBD1. CDR1 is MGHRA, CDR2 YSYEKL, per germline. This CDR3 region has 17 residues. V lost 1 base to trimming and J lost 4 bases; unmatched junction nucleotides: 8. CDR3 DNA sequence: TGCGCCAGCAGCCAAGGGACAGGGGGCTACCGGGGCTATGGCTACACCTTC. The encoded protein is CASSQGTGGYRGYGYTF.

The chain links TRBV6-5 to TRBJ1-1; no reliable D call. The V gene lost 2 bases and the J gene lost 12 bases, with 10 bases spanning the gap. Per germline, CDR1 MNHEY and CDR2 SVGAGI. CDR3 size: 11 residues. The CDR3 reads CASSYAGRSFF. The CDR3 nucleotides are TGTGCCAGCAGTTACGCTGGGAGATCTTTCTTT.

This chain joins TRBV6-5 and TRBJ1-2; TRBD1 matches 9 bases. Trimming cost V 6 bases and J 5 bases; bases outside gene matches: 7. The CDR3 has 14 residues. Looked up from germline, CDR1 is MNHEY and CDR2 is SVGAGI. This CDR3 reads CASRRTGVEYGYTF. DNA of the CDR3: TGTGCCAGCAGGCGGACAGGGGTCGAGTATGGCTACACCTTC.

This clone was counted between two and nine times. The rearrangement uses TRBV7-9 and TRBJ1-3; D may be TRBD1 (6 bases). From germline, CDR1 is SEHNR and CDR2 FQNEAQ (reference sequence). The V gene lost 5 bases and the J gene lost 4 bases, with 18 bases spanning the gap. CDR3 length equals 16 residues. CDR3 residues: CASSGRPTGSGNTIYF. The CDR3 region has the DNA TGTGCCAGCAGCGGGCGTCCGACAGGATCCGGAAACACCATATATTTT.

This clone was observed once. The rearrangement links TRBV7-3 to TRBJ2-6; 9 nucleotides agree with TRBD1. J gave up 0 bases and V 5 bases, and 11 bases lay outside the gene matches. The CDR3 loop spans 19 amino acids. Per the germline V gene, CDR1 is SGHTA and CDR2 is FQGTGA. This CDR3 is CASSPFLGQGSSGANVLTF. CDR3 sequence (DNA): TGTGCCAGCAGCCCGTTTTTGGGACAGGGTAGCTCTGGGGCCAACGTCCTGACTTTC.

The V gene is TRBV14, the J gene TRBJ2-5, with D possibly being TRBD2 (6 bases). V dropped 3 bases and J dropped 1 base, with 15 bases sitting between them. CDR1 and CDR2 from the germline V gene are SGHDN and FVKESK. The CDR3 contains 16 residues. The CDR3 spells CASSHHGRGSQETQYF. The CDR3, as DNA: TGTGCCAGCAGCCATCACGGACGGGGGTCCCAAGAGACCCAGTACTTC.

The V and J genes are TRBV6-1 and TRBJ2-1; TRBD2 matches at 7 bases. With 7 bases clipped from V and 0 bases from J, the junction kept 3 bases outside the gene matches. The CDR3 runs 14 residues. Germline CDR1 MNHNS, CDR2 SASEGT. CDR3 protein: CASTSGDSYNEQFF. CDR3 bases: TGTGCCAGCACCAGCGGGGACTCCTACAATGAGCAGTTCTTC.

The chain employs TRBV11-3 and TRBJ2-4; TRBD1 matches 9 bases. In germline, CDR1 is SGHNT, CDR2 YENEEA. Trimming at V came to 1 base and at J to 8 bases, leaving 9 bases not matched to a gene. This CDR3 is 16 amino acids long. The CDR3 nucleotides read TGTGCCAGCAGCTTAGGTACAGGGGGCGCGGCAGACATTCAGTACTTC. It encodes CASSLGTGGAADIQYF.

This clone was seen only once. V gene TRBV6-1 combines with J gene TRBJ2-7, with D uncertain. Looked up from germline, CDR1 is MNHNS and CDR2 is SASEGT. This CDR3 spans 15 amino acids. The V end was cut by 8 bases, the J end by 1 base, with 18 bases between. As DNA, the CDR3 is TGTGCCAGCTCACAACAGTGGGTCCCTTCCTACGAGCAGTACTTC. This encodes CASSQQWVPSYEQYF.